The 17 T cell receptor beta chains presented below share a single source sample, sequenced in a study of blood T cell repertoires in COVID-19 (TCRdb year 2020). The library was produced with the immunoSEQ multiplex PCR assay. TCRdb holds this immuneACCESS table with in-frame rearrangements only. Some clones are missing; in checked studies, unresolved V genes explain under half, and the rest has no known cause. The table for this sample lists some 270,000 clones; about 80% of them were counted only once. Less than 20% of the sample is held by the ten biggest clonotypes. The sequencing sample was made of peripheral blood. These receptors originate from a person aged 70 to 79 with COVID-19, enrolled during active disease.

DNA of the CDR3: TGTGCCAGCAGGAGCCTAGGGGACGAGCAGTACTTC. This sequence encodes CASRSLGDEQYF. The rearrangement joins TRBV7-8 to TRBJ2-7, with D possibly TRBD1 on 5 matching bases. Germline V gives CDR1 SGHVS, CDR2 FQNEAQ. Trimming removed 6 bases at V and 5 bases at J, with 11 bases between. The CDR3 extends over 12 amino acids. Looking up the rest from reference TRBV7-8 and TRBJ2-7 gives the full variable domain: GAGVSQSPRYKVAKRGQDVALRCDPISGHVSLFWYQQALGQGPEFLTYFQNEAQLDKSGLPSDRFFAERPEGSVSTLKIQRTQQEDSAVYLCASRSLGDEQYFGPGTRLTVT.

The genes are TRBV6-1 and TRBJ1-2, with D perhaps TRBD1 (6 bases). Germline V lookup: CDR1 MNHNS, CDR2 SASEGT. CDR3 length equals 15 residues. The V and J ends lost 2 bases and 4 bases respectively, with 14 bases between them. The CDR3 nucleotides are TGTGCCAGCAGTGAACCTACAGGGTACTTCTATGGCTACACCTTC. Translating gives CASSEPTGYFYGYTF.

V is TRBV18 and J is TRBJ1-2; the D gene is possibly TRBD1 (5 bases). Germline V gene lookup returns CDR1 KGHSH and CDR2 LQKENI. V was trimmed by 3 bases and J by 7 bases, leaving 15 bases between them. The CDR3 totals 14 residues. CDR3: CASSPDPTGGGYTF. CDR3 DNA sequence: TGTGCCAGCTCACCCGATCCAACGGGGGGTGGCTACACCTTC. The variable domain in full, with the rest retrieved from reference TRBV18 and TRBJ1-2, is NAGVMQNPRHLVRRRGQEARLRCSPMKGHSHVYWYRQLPEEGLKFMVYLQKENIIDESGMPKERFSAEFPKEGPSILRIQQVVRGDSAAYFCASSPDPTGGGYTFGSGTRLTVV.

This rearrangement joins TRBV27 to TRBJ2-2, with 10 bases matching TRBD2. J lost 0 bases, V lost 6 bases, and 10 bases had no gene match. Germline V gene sequence: CDR1 MNHEY, CDR2 SMNVEV (reference sequence). This CDR3 is built from 18 residues. CDR3 in DNA: TGTGCCAGCAGCCAAAGAACTAGCGGGGTTTCGAACACCGGGGAGCTGTTTTTT. Translation gives CASSQRTSGVSNTGELFF.

V and J are TRBV5-4 and TRBJ1-3; D is uncertain. The germline V gene has CDR1 SGHNT and CDR2 YYREEE (reference sequence). The CDR3 totals 15 residues. Trimming cost V 0 bases and J 0 bases, with 7 bases left between them. CDR3 nucleotide sequence: TGTGCCAGCAGCTTGGCCCCGAGCTCTGGAAACACCATATATTTT. Encoded protein: CASSLAPSSGNTIYF.

The chain has TRBV27 and TRBJ2-3, with D maybe TRBD2 (5 bases). V was trimmed by 5 bases and J by 4 bases, leaving 13 bases between them. CDR3 length: 14 amino acids. Germline CDR1 MNHEY, CDR2 SMNVEV (reference sequence). The CDR3 sequence: CASSTSWRPDTQYF. Written as DNA, the CDR3 is TGTGCCAGCAGTACTAGTTGGAGGCCAGATACGCAGTATTTT.

The rearrangement uses TRBV27 and TRBJ1-2; D is undetermined. Per the germline V gene, CDR1 is MNHEY and CDR2 is SMNVEV (reference sequence). CDR3 length equals 18 residues. Trimming pared 6 bases from V and 4 bases from J, leaving 27 bases between. In DNA, the CDR3 is TGTGCCAGCAGACGCGCCGGAGAGATCTCTTCCTATACCTATGGCTACACCTTC. It yields the protein CASRRAGEISSYTYGYTF.

This chain uses TRBV29-1 with TRBJ1-2; 7 bases fit TRBD1. The CDR3 runs 15 residues. V shed 0 bases and J 4 bases; nucleotides not matched to a gene: 8. CDR1 SQVTM and CDR2 ANQGSEA come from the germline V gene. The CDR3 DNA is TGCAGCGTTGAAGATGTAGGGGGCGGATTCTATGGCTACACCTTC. Translation: CSVEDVGGGFYGYTF.

The CDR3 DNA follows: TGTGCCAGCAGCCGGGGACTCGACAATGAGCAGTTCTTC. Translation gives CASSRGLDNEQFF. The J gene is TRBJ2-1, the V gene TRBV7-3; TRBD2 is a possible D gene (6 bases). The CDR3 sequence is 13 residues long. The germline V and J ends were trimmed by 5 bases and 5 bases, with 10 bases remaining between them. Germline CDR1 is SGHTA and CDR2 is FQGTGA.

The chain links TRBV6-2 or TRBV6-3 to TRBJ2-1; 8 bases align to TRBD2. The CDR3 sequence is 14 residues long. Germline loops: CDR1 MNHEY, CDR2 SVGEGT. The J segment lost 8 bases and the V segment lost 4 bases, leaving 7 bases of the junction unmatched. DNA for the CDR3: TGTGCCAGCAGTTCCGGGACTAGAAGCGATGAGCAGTTCTTC. Its protein product is CASSSGTRSDEQFF.

This chain links TRBV7-2 with TRBJ2-7, with D hard to call. This CDR3 is 15 amino acids long. Germline assignment: CDR1 SGHTA and CDR2 FQGNSA. The V gene lost 6 bases and the J gene lost 0 bases, with 15 bases spanning the gap. The CDR3 DNA sequence: TGTGCCAGCAGTTATTCTAGTCACAACTCCTACGAGCAGTACTTC. Residues: CASSYSSHNSYEQYF. The entire variable domain, with the rest obtained from reference TRBV7-2 and TRBJ2-7, is as follows: GAGVSQSPSNKVTEKGKDVELRCDPISGHTALYWYRQSLGQGLEFLIYFQGNSAPDKSGLPSDRFSAERTGGSVSTLTIQRTQQEDSAVYLCASSYSSHNSYEQYFGPGTRLTVT.

The rearrangement links TRBV7-2 to TRBJ1-6; unclear D gene. V dropped 2 bases and J dropped 4 bases, with 6 bases sitting between them. This CDR3 has 14 amino acids. CDR1 is SGHTA and CDR2 is FQGNSA in the germline V gene. CDR3 DNA: TGTGCCAGCAGCTTACAGGTTTATAATTCACCCCTCCACTTT. Encoded protein: CASSLQVYNSPLHF.

The V and J genes are TRBV7-3 and TRBJ1-1; D possibly corresponds to TRBD1 (5 bases). Germline-derived CDR1 and CDR2 are SGHTA and FQGTGA. The CDR3 covers 21 residues. Trimming left V 0 bases short and J 1 base short, with 27 bases between. CDR3 in amino acids: CASSLTERETKGHHSNTEAFF. The CDR3 coding sequence is TGTGCCAGCAGCTTAACCGAAAGAGAGACCAAAGGACATCACTCGAACACTGAAGCTTTCTTT.

This clone was seen once. The gene calls are TRBV6-6 and TRBJ1-6; 7 nucleotides match TRBD1. This CDR3 is 14 amino acids long. V gave up 4 bases and J gave up 9 bases; unmatched junction bases: 6. The germline V gene has CDR1 MNHNY and CDR2 SVGAGI (reference sequence). CDR3 coding DNA: TGTGCCAGCAGTTCACGACAGGGTGGTTCACCCCTCCACTTT. It specifies CASSSRQGGSPLHF.

This chain joins TRBV9 and TRBJ2-7; D is possibly TRBD2 (6 bases). The germline V gene has CDR1 SGDLS and CDR2 YYNGEE. This CDR3 is built from 15 residues. V lost 10 bases to trimming and J lost 6 bases, with 26 bases between them. For the CDR3, the DNA is TGTGCCGGCGAACTTGCACGGGGGTCTGTCTGCGAGCAGTACTTC. It translates to CAGELARGSVCEQYF.

The rearrangement uses TRBV12-3 or TRBV12-4 and TRBJ2-7; maybe TRBD1 (5 bases). The ends were cut back, 6 bases at V and 7 bases at J, with 10 bases in the middle. This CDR3 region has 11 residues. The CDR3 here is CASSLKGEQYF. Here the CDR3 DNA reads TGTGCCAGCAGCCTAAAGGGGGAGCAGTACTTC.

The CDR3 reads CASSLYQGTPGANVLTF. In nucleotides, the CDR3 is TGTGCCAGCAGTTTATATCAGGGGACGCCTGGGGCCAACGTCCTGACTTTC. The chain carries TRBV28 and TRBJ2-6; tentatively, D is TRBD1 (6 bases). The length of the CDR3 is 17 residues. The germline V gene encodes CDR1 MDHEN and CDR2 SYDVKM. V was cut by 1 base and J by 2 bases, with 12 bases left in between.